This TCR beta chain was documented in a study of T cell changes during pregnancy in multiple sclerosis. TCRdb keeps only in-frame clones here, not all; method: immunoSEQ multiplex PCR. The table shows 35,000 to 50,000 clones, with about 88% occurring only once. This CDR3 is built from 16 residues. Trimming cost V 4 bases and J 1 base; bases outside gene matches: 8. Looked up from germline, CDR1 is SGHTA and CDR2 is FQGNSA. The receptor's source is a female donor with multiple sclerosis, enrolled in a pregnancy study. The material was CD4+ T cells from peripheral blood mononuclear cells, obtained in the second trimester of pregnancy. The V call is TRBV7-2, the J call TRBJ2-3; 7 bases are shared with TRBD2. The CDR3 DNA reads as TGTGCCAGCAGCTCCCCCCCGGGGAGGGGCACAGATACGCAGTATTTT. This encodes CASSSPPGRGTDTQYF. The whole variable domain, filled in from reference TRBV7-2 and TRBJ2-3, reads GAGVSQSPSNKVTEKGKDVELRCDPISGHTALYWYRQSLGQGLEFLIYFQGNSAPDKSGLPSDRFSAERTGGSVSTLTIQRTQQEDSAVYLCASSSPPGRGTDTQYFGPGTRLTVL.